This T cell receptor (beta chain) emerged from a study of PD-1 blockade in classical Hodgkin lymphoma. About this clone: As yet, its antigen is unknown.

The V segment lost 5 bases and the J segment 4 bases; nucleotides outside the gene matches: 7. Germline CDR1 SGHVS, CDR2 FNYEAQ. The CDR3 loop spans 15 amino acids. Brentuximab vedotin exposure varied, and every patient relapsed after autologous stem cell transplantation. Patients' outcomes at their best amounted to complete response, partial response or progressive disease. Notes on the study in general: There was a significant rise in CD4+ TCR diversity by C4D1, with no such rise for CD8+.

Sequencing used immunoSEQ multiplex PCR; TCRdb keeps in-frame clones, though not all of them. The table records around 45,000 clones, over 65% of them present only once. The specimen comprised peripheral blood mononuclear cells (PBMCs), sampled before the second cycle of nivolumab. V usage is TRBV7-6 and J usage is TRBJ2-1; TRBD1 aligns across 8 bases. This receptor was identified in a human donor with classical Hodgkin lymphoma. The CDR3 region has the DNA TGTGCCAGCAGCCCTTTGACAGGGGAATACAATGAGCAGTTCTTC. It translates to CASSPLTGEYNEQFF. Supplemented by reference TRBV7-6 and TRBJ2-1, the full variable domain reads GAGVSQSPRYKVTKRGQDVALRCDPISGHVSLYWYRQALGQGPEFLTYFNYEAQQDKSGLPNDRFSAERPEGSISTLTIQRTEQRDSAMYRCASSPLTGEYNEQFFGPGTRLTVL.